Listed below are T cell receptor beta chains from one sample, sequenced in a study of shared clonotypes between healthy human individuals. Sequencing was performed with immunoSEQ multiplex PCR; in TCRdb, only in-frame clones are kept and a portion is missing. The profile shows some 2 million clones, about 94% of them singletons. The sample consisted of naive CD8+ T cells sorted from blood. Every receptor here comes from a man aged 18 to 29 in good health. Both conserved end residues are part of each CDR3. A D gene is named only where the DNA matches it firmly.

DNA: TGTGCCAGCAGACCCGGGACTAGCGGGGTATCGGATACGCAGTATTTT
CDR3: CASRPGTSGVSDTQYF
J: TRBJ2-3
D: TRBD2
V: TRBV6-6

DNA: TGCGCCAGCAGCCCAGGACAGGGGGCATACGAGCAGTACTTC
CDR3: CASSPGQGAYEQYF
J: TRBJ2-7
D: TRBD1
V: TRBV4-3

DNA: TGCGCCAGCAAGGACACTGAAGCTTTCTTT
CDR3: CASKDTEAFF
J: TRBJ1-1
D: NA
V: TRBV10-2

DNA: TGCAGCGTTGAATCCCCGGTAGGGGGCGGGGAGACCCAGTACTTC
CDR3: CSVESPVGGGETQYF
J: TRBJ2-5
D: TRBD1
V: TRBV29-1

DNA: TGTGCCAGCAGCAGATTAGCGGGGGACGACAATGAGCAGTTCTTC
CDR3: CASSRLAGDDNEQFF
J: TRBJ2-1
D: TRBD2
V: TRBV7-3

DNA: TGTGCCAGCAGCTTAGTGGCCAGCTACGAGCAGTACTTC
CDR3: CASSLVASYEQYF
J: TRBJ2-7
D: NA
V: TRBV11-2

DNA: TGCGCCAGCACGCCGGGACTAGCGGAGCCTGATTCCTACAATGAGCAGTTCTTC
CDR3: CASTPGLAEPDSYNEQFF
J: TRBJ2-1
D: TRBD2
V: TRBV4-3

DNA: TGTGCCAGCAGCCCCGGGGGGTTTTCTGGAAACACCATATATTTT
CDR3: CASSPGGFSGNTIYF
J: TRBJ1-3
D: NA
V: TRBV5-6

DNA: TGTGCCAGCAGCCTGGACAGAACCTACGAGCAGTACTTC
CDR3: CASSLDRTYEQYF
J: TRBJ2-7
D: NA
V: TRBV13

DNA: TGCGCCAGCAGCCAAGGGACAGGGCAATTTCGAAACACCATATATTTT
CDR3: CASSQGTGQFRNTIYF
J: TRBJ1-3
D: TRBD1
V: TRBV4-1

DNA: TGTGCCAGCAGTTACCTCAGGGGGCCCCACGAGCAGTACTTC
CDR3: CASSYLRGPHEQYF
J: TRBJ2-7
D: TRBD1
V: TRBV6-5

DNA: TGTGCCAGCATGTCGATGATCCCCGGGGCAGGGGGTTGCAATCGGCCCCAGCATTTT
CDR3: CASMSMIPGAGGCNRPQHF
J: TRBJ1-5
D: TRBD1
V: TRBV6-9